The rows below give T cell receptor beta chains drawn from one sample of a study of cytomegalovirus exposure and HLA in healthy donors. Produced via immunoSEQ multiplex PCR; TCRdb's table is partial and in-frame only. This table has some 150,000 clones, more than 70% appearing once. The sequenced sample consisted of PBMCs. The source is a man younger than 30 in good health and CMV-seronegative. Both conserved end residues are part of each CDR3. The order of the fields is V gene, J gene, clone size, D gene, CDR3 DNA, CDR3 protein. D genes are given only for firm matches. A row's size may be missing; if present it is once, few, many or a size class.

v_gene: TRBV5-1; j_gene: TRBJ2-3; abundance: NA; d_gene: NA; CDR3nt: TGCGCCAGCAGCTTGGGGGGCAGGGATACGCAGTATTTT; CDR3aa: CASSLGGRDTQYF
v_gene: TRBV19; j_gene: TRBJ2-6; abundance: NA; d_gene: TRBD2; CDR3nt: TGTGCCAGTACCATTACGGGGGGGCTTGGGGCCAACGTCCTGACTTTC; CDR3aa: CASTITGGLGANVLTF
v_gene: TRBV30; j_gene: TRBJ2-4; abundance: NA; d_gene: TRBD1; CDR3nt: TGTGCCTGGAGTTTTTCTGGCCTAAGGACAGGGCTAGTCAAAAACATTCAGTACTTC; CDR3aa: CAWSFSGLRTGLVKNIQYF
v_gene: TRBV27; j_gene: TRBJ2-1; abundance: NA; d_gene: TRBD2; CDR3nt: TGTGCCAGCAGTTTTGGCGGGAGGAGTAACAATGAGCAGTTCTTC; CDR3aa: CASSFGGRSNNEQFF
v_gene: TRBV4-3; j_gene: TRBJ2-6; abundance: NA; d_gene: TRBD2; CDR3nt: TGCGCCAGCAGCCAAGATAGCGGGACTGGGGCCAACGTCCTGACTTTC; CDR3aa: CASSQDSGTGANVLTF
v_gene: TRBV29-1; j_gene: TRBJ2-1; abundance: once; d_gene: NA; CDR3nt: TGCAGCGTAAAAAACAGGGGAGGCGTCGATGAGCAGTTCTTC; CDR3aa: CSVKNRGGVDEQFF
v_gene: TRBV6-5; j_gene: TRBJ1-1; abundance: NA; d_gene: NA; CDR3nt: TGTGCCAGCAAGACAGACACTGAAGCTTTCTTT; CDR3aa: CASKTDTEAFF
v_gene: TRBV1; j_gene: TRBJ2-5; abundance: NA; d_gene: NA; CDR3nt: TGCACCAGCAGCCAAGAGTTTCCCCTAGCGGGGTACCAAGAGACCCAGTACTTC; CDR3aa: CTSSQEFPLAGYQETQYF
v_gene: TRBV7-9; j_gene: TRBJ1-3; abundance: few; d_gene: NA; CDR3nt: TGTGCCAGCAGCTTAAGTGCGGGACTCCGAAACACCATATATTTT; CDR3aa: CASSLSAGLRNTIYF
v_gene: TRBV5-1; j_gene: TRBJ2-3; abundance: NA; d_gene: TRBD2; CDR3nt: TGCGCCAGCAGCCCGGCGGGGGGGTGGGCAGATACGCAGTATTTT; CDR3aa: CASSPAGGWADTQYF
v_gene: TRBV30; j_gene: TRBJ1-1; abundance: few; d_gene: TRBD1; CDR3nt: TGTGCCTGGAGTTGGAACAGGGGCACTGAAGCTTTCTTT; CDR3aa: CAWSWNRGTEAFF
v_gene: TRBV5-1; j_gene: TRBJ2-3; abundance: once; d_gene: NA; CDR3nt: TGCGCCAGCAGCACCGGGACTCGCACAGATACGCAGTATTTT; CDR3aa: CASSTGTRTDTQYF
v_gene: TRBV11-2; j_gene: TRBJ1-1; abundance: NA; d_gene: TRBD1; CDR3nt: TGTGCCAGCAGCGACGGACAGGGGTTGAACACTGAAGCTTTCTTT; CDR3aa: CASSDGQGLNTEAFF
v_gene: TRBV5-4; j_gene: TRBJ1-4; abundance: NA; d_gene: TRBD1; CDR3nt: TGTGCCAGCAGCTTGCGGGACAGTAATGAAAAACTGTTTTTT; CDR3aa: CASSLRDSNEKLFF
v_gene: TRBV5-1; j_gene: TRBJ1-3; abundance: NA; d_gene: NA; CDR3nt: TGCGCCAGCAGCTTGGGGGGCAGCAACTCTGGAAACACCATATATTTT; CDR3aa: CASSLGGSNSGNTIYF
v_gene: TRBV14; j_gene: TRBJ2-2; abundance: NA; d_gene: NA; CDR3nt: TGTGCCAGCAGCCCCTACCAGGACAGCTTAATGCCCGGGGAGCTGTTTTTT; CDR3aa: CASSPYQDSLMPGELFF
v_gene: TRBV4-3; j_gene: TRBJ1-2; abundance: few; d_gene: TRBD1; CDR3nt: TGCGCCAGCAGCCAAGAGTACAGGGGCCATGGCTACACCTTC; CDR3aa: CASSQEYRGHGYTF
v_gene: TRBV28; j_gene: TRBJ1-1; abundance: NA; d_gene: NA; CDR3nt: TGTGCCAGCAATCTGCTAATGAACACTGAAGCTTTCTTT; CDR3aa: CASNLLMNTEAFF
v_gene: TRBV6-1; j_gene: TRBJ2-5; abundance: NA; d_gene: NA; CDR3nt: TGTGCCAGCACCGCGGGTCCCCCCCGCCAAAGGGCCCAGTACTTC; CDR3aa: CASTAGPPRQRAQYF
v_gene: TRBV2; j_gene: TRBJ2-5; abundance: NA; d_gene: NA; CDR3nt: TGTGCCAGCAGTGCCTTGGGGGGGCGCCTAGAGACCCAGTACTTC; CDR3aa: CASSALGGRLETQYF